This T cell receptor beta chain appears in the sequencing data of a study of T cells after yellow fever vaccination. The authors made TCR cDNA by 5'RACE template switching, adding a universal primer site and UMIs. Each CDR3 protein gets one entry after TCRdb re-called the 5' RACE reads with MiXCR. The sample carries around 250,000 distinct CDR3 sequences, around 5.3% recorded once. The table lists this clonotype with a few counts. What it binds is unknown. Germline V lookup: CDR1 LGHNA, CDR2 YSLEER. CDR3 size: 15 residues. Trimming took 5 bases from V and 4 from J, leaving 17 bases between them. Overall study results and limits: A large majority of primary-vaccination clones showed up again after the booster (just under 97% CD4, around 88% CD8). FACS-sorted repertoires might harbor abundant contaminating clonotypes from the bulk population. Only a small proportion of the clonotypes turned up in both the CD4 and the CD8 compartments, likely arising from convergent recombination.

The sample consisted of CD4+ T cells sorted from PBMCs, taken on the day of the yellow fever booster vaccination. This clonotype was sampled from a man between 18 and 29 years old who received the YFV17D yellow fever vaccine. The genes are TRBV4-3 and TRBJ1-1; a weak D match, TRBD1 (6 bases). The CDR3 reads CASSVRQAPSTEAFF. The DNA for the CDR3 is TGCGCCAGCAGCGTCAGACAGGCACCGAGCACTGAAGCTTTCTTT.